Each of the 27 T cell receptor beta chains below was sequenced from the same sample in a study of Graves' ophthalmopathy and Graves' hyperthyroidism. Amplification from RNA transcripts yielded the TCR beta CDR3 regions. Scientists carried out first-round RT-PCR using HTBI primers and then a second-round multiplex PCR. TCRdb used MiXCR to reprocess the multiplex PCR reads, holding one entry per CDR3 protein. The sample lists 600,000 to 700,000 distinct CDR3 sequences; more than 40% were seen once. Sequencing was performed on peripheral blood. All receptors derive from an adult man with Graves' ophthalmopathy.

This clonotype was detected a few times. One end of the junction is discordant with germline, which a read error may explain. CDR3 sequence (DNA): TGTGCCAGCAGTCCTGGGAGGGGGCGGGCCGGGGAGCTGTTTTTT. Protein product: CASSPGRGRAGELFF. The gene calls are TRBV24-1 and TRBJ2-2; D might be TRBD1 or TRBD2, each matching 7 bases. The CDR3 is 15 amino acids. Germline assignment: CDR1 KGHDR and CDR2 SFDVKD.

J is TRBJ2-7 and V is TRBV11-2; 8 bases match TRBD1. Unmatched junction bases numbered 11, after V lost 6 bases and J lost 4 bases. CDR1 is SGHAT and CDR2 is FQNNGV in the germline V gene. There are 15 residues in the CDR3. CDR3 loop: CASRGHRQGRYEQYF. The CDR3 coding sequence is TGTGCCAGCAGGGGTCACCGACAGGGGAGGTACGAGCAGTACTTC.

V gene TRBV7-6 combines with J gene TRBJ1-2, with D unclear. In germline, CDR1 is SGHVS, CDR2 FNYEAQ. Trimming pared 1 base from V and 4 bases from J, leaving 10 bases between. The CDR3 spans 14 residues. The CDR3 bases are TGTGCCAGCAGCTTAGGAGGTGGAACCTATGGCTACACCTTC. Amino acids: CASSLGGGTYGYTF. The variable domain in full, with the rest retrieved from reference TRBV7-6 and TRBJ1-2, is GAGVSQSPRYKVTKRGQDVALRCDPISGHVSLYWYRQALGQGPEFLTYFNYEAQQDKSGLPNDRFSAERPEGSISTLTIQRTEQRDSAMYRCASSLGGGTYGYTFGSGTRLTVV.

The rearrangement uses TRBV5-4 and TRBJ1-5; D is perhaps TRBD1 (6 bases). There are 15 residues in the CDR3. V shed 4 bases and J shed 5 bases, with 16 bases lying between them. The germline gives CDR1 SGHNT, CDR2 YYREEE (reference sequence). The CDR3 DNA is TGTGCCAGCAGCGGAACCGGGACAATCGATCAGCCCCAGCATTTT. Encoded protein: CASSGTGTIDQPQHF.

The V gene is TRBV30, the J gene TRBJ2-5; the D call may be TRBD1 or TRBD2 (6 bases each). This CDR3 has 13 residues. The ends were cut back, 3 bases at V and 5 bases at J, with 13 bases in the middle. Germline lookup yields CDR1 GTSNPN and CDR2 SVGIG (reference sequence). CDR3 sequence: CAWSRGRRETQYF. In DNA form, the CDR3 reads TGTGCCTGGAGCCGGGGGCGGAGGGAGACCCAGTACTTC.

This clonotype was recorded at least ten times. V gene TRBV7-9 combines with J gene TRBJ1-4; the D is unclear. CDR1 SEHNR and CDR2 FQNEAQ come from the germline V gene (reference sequence). The CDR3 runs to 17 residues. Trimming removed 1 base from V and 0 bases from J, with 12 bases in between. CDR3 sequence (DNA): TGTGCCAGCAGCTTAGGCCGCAGGCCTGCAACTAATGAAAAACTGTTTTTT. It translates to CASSLGRRPATNEKLFF.

On this clonotype itself: At one end the junction does not follow the germline gene, possibly because of a read error. CDR3 region: CASSSGLAQTYEQYF. CDR3 sequence (DNA): TGTGCCAGCAGTTCCGGACTAGCCCAAACCTACGAGCAGTACTTC. The gene calls are TRBV10-3 and TRBJ2-7; TRBD2 matches 8 bases. Germline V lookup: CDR1 ENHRY, CDR2 SYGVKD. The CDR3 is 15 amino acids.

With regard to this clonotype: Since a much larger clone is just one base distant, this may be a read error. The rearrangement links TRBV10-3 to TRBJ1-6; D remains unclear. Trimming stripped 10 bases from V and 2 bases from J, with 18 bases between. Per germline, CDR1 ENHRY and CDR2 SYGVKD. This CDR3 has 16 residues. The CDR3 DNA sequence: TGTGCCAGCAGCGAAGATCCGAGCCCCTATAATTCACCCCTCCACTTT. This translates into CASSEDPSPYNSPLHF.

The chain is built from TRBV5-1 and TRBJ2-3; 8 bases align to TRBD1. Looked up from germline, CDR1 is SGHRS and CDR2 is YFSETQ. This CDR3 is built from 16 residues. V shed 0 bases and J 2 bases; nucleotides not matched to a gene: 5. CDR3 loop: CASSLARDRTTDTQYF. CDR3 nucleotides: TGCGCCAGCAGCTTGGCGCGGGACAGGACCACAGATACGCAGTATTTT.

This chain uses TRBV19 with TRBJ1-6, with D perhaps TRBD1 (5 bases). Germline values: CDR1 LNHDA, CDR2 SQIVND (reference sequence). CDR3 length: 14 residues. The V end was cut by 5 bases, the J end by 7 bases, with 12 bases between. The CDR3 DNA sequence: TGTGCCAGTAGTGTGCAAGGGGAAAATTCACCCCTCCACTTT. It yields the protein CASSVQGENSPLHF.

The chain uses TRBV6-2 or TRBV6-3 and TRBJ1-6; D remains unclear. Germline V gene sequence: CDR1 MNHEY, CDR2 SVGEGT. V dropped 9 bases and J dropped 5 bases, with 11 bases sitting between them. This CDR3 is 13 amino acids long. CDR3 protein: CASSWGNNSPLHF. In DNA form, the CDR3 reads TGTGCCAGTTCGTGGGGAAATAATTCACCCCTCCACTTT.

The chain recombines TRBV2 with TRBJ2-5; D is possibly TRBD1 or TRBD2 (5 bases each). The CDR3 is made up of 11 amino acids. Trimming removed 6 bases at V and 7 bases at J, with 9 bases between. Germline CDR1 and CDR2: SNHLY and FYNNEI. This CDR3 reads CASRGVGTQYF. Written as DNA, the CDR3 is TGTGCCAGCAGGGGGGTTGGGACCCAGTACTTC.

Many counts were recorded for this clonotype. The gene calls are TRBV11-2 and TRBJ2-7, with D tentatively TRBD1 or TRBD2 (5 bases each). This CDR3 has 12 amino acids. Germline-derived CDR1 and CDR2 are SGHAT and FQNNGV. Trimming stripped 6 bases from V and 5 bases from J, with 11 bases between. The CDR3 nucleotides are TGTGCCAGCAGGACGGGGCCCCACGAGCAGTACTTC. This encodes CASRTGPHEQYF. The full variable domain, in which reference TRBV11-2 and TRBJ2-7 provide the parts outside the CDR3, is EAGVAQSPRYKIIEKRQSVAFWCNPISGHATLYWYQQILGQGPKLLIQFQNNGVVDDSQLPKDRFSAERLKGVDSTLKIQPAKLEDSAVYLCASRTGPHEQYFGPGTRLTVT.

This clonotype was observed many times. CDR3 loop: CAISGRVEGEQYF. DNA of the CDR3: TGTGCCATCAGCGGCAGGGTGGAGGGTGAGCAGTACTTC. This sequence joins TRBV10-3 and TRBJ2-7; a weak D match, TRBD2 (6 bases). This CDR3 has 13 residues. Between the trimmed V and J ends, which lost 6 bases and 7 bases, there was a span of 16 bases. The V gene's germline CDR1 is ENHRY and CDR2 SYGVKD.

In its sample, this clonotype was seen many times. This chain connects TRBV19 to TRBJ1-5, with D maybe TRBD1 (6 bases). Trimming pared 5 bases from V and 0 bases from J, leaving 17 bases between. The CDR3 is 17 residues long. Germline CDR1 LNHDA, CDR2 SQIVND (reference sequence). The CDR3 sequence: CASSLRGGKLSNQPQHF. The CDR3 bases are TGTGCCAGTAGTCTCCGAGGGGGGAAACTTAGCAATCAGCCCCAGCATTTT. Together with reference TRBV19 and TRBJ1-5, the CDR3 gives the full variable domain: DGGITQSPKYLFRKEGQNVTLSCEQNLNHDAMYWYRQDPGQGLRLIYYSQIVNDFQKGDIAEGYSVSREKKESFPLTVTSAQKNPTAFYLCASSLRGGKLSNQPQHFGDGTRLSIL.

There are a few counts of this clonotype. V is TRBV7-9 and J is TRBJ2-7, with 7 positions matching TRBD2. The CDR3 runs to 16 residues. Germline trimming cut 1 base from V and 0 bases from J; bases unmatched to any gene: 6. Germline-derived CDR1 and CDR2 are SEHNR and FQNEAQ (reference sequence). DNA for the CDR3: TGTGCCAGCAGCTTAGGGTCGGGGGGTACCTCCTACGAGCAGTACTTC. Protein: CASSLGSGGTSYEQYF.

In this sample, this clonotype turned up once. The conserved final phenylalanine or tryptophan is absent from the CDR3, which likely points to a read error. This chain connects TRBV12-3 or TRBV12-4 to TRBJ2-7; 8 bases align to TRBD2. V lost 5 bases to trimming and J lost 4 bases; unmatched junction nucleotides: 7. The length of the CDR3 is 14 residues. CDR3 protein: CASSGSGSIYEQYS. The CDR3 DNA reads TGTGCCAGCAGTGGGAGCGGGAGTATTTACGAGCAGTACTCC.

The genes are TRBV12-3 or TRBV12-4 and TRBJ1-5, with D possibly TRBD1 on 6 matching bases. V was cut by 6 bases and J by 5 bases, with 29 bases left in between. The CDR3 is made up of 19 amino acids. The CDR3 DNA reads TGTGCCAGCAGCCCGGCCCCCCCCGGGGGCGGATTTCGGGATCAGCCCCAGCATTTT. It is translated as CASSPAPPGGGFRDQPQHF.

The rearrangement links TRBV29-1 to TRBJ2-7; no clear D. Per germline, CDR1 SQVTM and CDR2 ANQGSEA. This CDR3 region has 12 residues. V shed 8 bases and J shed 2 bases, with 13 bases lying between them. The CDR3 bases are TGCAGCTTAGTTCTGGAACCCTACGAGCAGTACTTC. It encodes CSLVLEPYEQYF.

With respect to this clonotype: Being one base from a much bigger clone, this may be a read error. The rearrangement uses TRBV11-2 and TRBJ1-3, with 8 bases fitting TRBD1. The CDR3 is made up of 16 amino acids. CDR1 and CDR2 (germline): SGHAT, FQNNGV. CDR3 bases: TGTGCCAGCCAACGCCGGGGACAGGCGGGGGGAAACACCACATATTTT. It translates to CASQRRGQAGGNTTYF. Using reference TRBV11-2 and TRBJ1-3 for the parts outside the CDR3, the full variable domain is EAGVAQSPRYKIIEKRQSVAFWCNPISGHATLYWYQQILGQGPKLLIQFQNNGVVDDSQLPKDRFSAERLKGVDSTLKIQPAKLEDSAVYLCASQRRGQAGGNTTYFGEGSWLTVV.

This clonotype has ten or more counts. The chain joins TRBV10-3 to TRBJ2-6; no clear D. The CDR3 consists of 14 residues. V lost 3 bases, J lost 4 bases, and 7 bases lay in between. Germline assignment: CDR1 ENHRY and CDR2 SYGVKD. CDR3: CAISDFSGANVLTF. Here the CDR3 DNA reads TGTGCCATCAGTGACTTCTCAGGGGCCAACGTCCTGACTTTC.

V gene TRBV12-3 or TRBV12-4 combines with J gene TRBJ1-2, with unresolved D. CDR3 size: 14 residues. With 3 bases removed from V and 8 bases from J, the gap between germline ends came to 16 bases. CDR3 in amino acids: CASSFGTLRSGYTF. CDR3 sequence (DNA): TGTGCCAGCAGTTTTGGCACACTGAGATCCGGCTACACCTTC.

Comment on this clonotype: A read error may explain this, as a much larger clone is one base away. The V and J genes are TRBV19 and TRBJ2-6; D unresolved. The ends were cut back, 6 bases at V and 0 bases at J, with 12 bases in the middle. The germline gives CDR1 LNHDA, CDR2 SQIVND (reference sequence). The CDR3 runs to 16 residues. The CDR3 spells CASRVIFGSGANVLTF. The CDR3 DNA is TGTGCCAGTAGAGTCATTTTCGGCTCTGGGGCCAACGTCCTGACTTTC. Variable domain in full (rest from reference TRBV19 and TRBJ2-6): DGGITQSPKYLFRKEGQNVTLSCEQNLNHDAMYWYRQDPGQGLRLIYYSQIVNDFQKGDIAEGYSVSREKKESFPLTVTSAQKNPTAFYLCASRVIFGSGANVLTFGAGSRLTVL.

The chain joins TRBV7-8 to TRBJ2-1; D may be TRBD1 or TRBD2 (5 bases each). V was shortened by 4 bases and J by 5 bases, with 18 bases between the two germline ends. The CDR3 is 16 amino acids. Germline V gives CDR1 SGHVS, CDR2 FQNEAQ. In DNA, the CDR3 is TGTGCCAGCAGCTCCTATATGGGACGACAACACAATGAGCAGTTCTTC. Protein product: CASSSYMGRQHNEQFF.

The chain has TRBV10-3 and TRBJ1-4, with 7 bases that match TRBD1. CDR3 length: 13 amino acids. J was trimmed by 11 bases and V by 5 bases; bases with no gene match: 8. Germline CDR1 ENHRY, CDR2 SYGVKD. This CDR3 reads CAISLQGGSKLFF. CDR3 nucleotide sequence: TGTGCCATCAGTCTACAAGGGGGCTCTAAACTGTTTTTT.

This chain links TRBV7-3 with TRBJ2-5, with TRBD1 matching 9 bases. The CDR3 loop spans 15 amino acids. The germline V gene has CDR1 SGHTA and CDR2 FQGTGA. J was trimmed by 5 bases and V by 5 bases; bases with no gene match: 9. The CDR3, as DNA: TGTGCCAGCAGCCCCGGGACAGGGTTCAGGGAGACCCAGTACTTC. Translation gives CASSPGTGFRETQYF.

This chain connects TRBV10-3 to TRBJ1-5; a weak D match, TRBD1 (5 bases). The CDR3 runs to 14 residues. Trimming pared 2 bases from V and 4 bases from J, leaving 9 bases between. Germline loops: CDR1 ENHRY, CDR2 SYGVKD. CDR3 coding DNA: TGTGCCATCAGTGAGGGGGCTGGAAATCAGCCCCAGCATTTT. It specifies CAISEGAGNQPQHF.